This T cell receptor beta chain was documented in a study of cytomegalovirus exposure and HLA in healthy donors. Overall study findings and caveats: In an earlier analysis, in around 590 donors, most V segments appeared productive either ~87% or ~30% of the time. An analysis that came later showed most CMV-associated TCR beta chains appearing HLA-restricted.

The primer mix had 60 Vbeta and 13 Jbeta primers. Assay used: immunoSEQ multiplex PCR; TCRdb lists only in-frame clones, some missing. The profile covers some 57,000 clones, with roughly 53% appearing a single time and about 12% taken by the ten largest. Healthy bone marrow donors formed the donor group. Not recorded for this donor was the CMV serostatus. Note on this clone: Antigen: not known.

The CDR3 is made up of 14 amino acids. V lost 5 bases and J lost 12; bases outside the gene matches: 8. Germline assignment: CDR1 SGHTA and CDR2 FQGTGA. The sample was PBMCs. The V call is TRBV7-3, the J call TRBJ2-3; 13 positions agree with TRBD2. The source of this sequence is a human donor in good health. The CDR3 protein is CASSLGLAGASQYF. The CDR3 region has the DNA TGTGCCAGCAGCCTTGGACTAGCGGGGGCTAGTCAGTATTTT. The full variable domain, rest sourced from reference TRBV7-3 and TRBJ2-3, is GAGVSQTPSNKVTEKGKYVELRCDPISGHTALYWYRQSLGQGPEFLIYFQGTGAADDSGLPNDRFFAVRPEGSVSTLKIQRTERGDSAVYLCASSLGLAGASQYFGPGTRLTVL.